This paragraph covers one TCR beta chain sequence. This record comes from a study of blood T cell repertoires in COVID-19. The protocol was immunoSEQ multiplex PCR, while the TCRdb copy is restricted to in-frame clones and leaves out a portion. The sample holds around 80,000 clones, approximately 82% seen once. Sequenced sample: peripheral blood. The sequence came from a man aged 55 to 70 with acute or convalescent COVID-19.

The CDR3 DNA follows: TGTGCCAGCAGTTTGTTAGCAGCTAACTATGGCTACACCTTC. As protein: CASSLLAANYGYTF. The chain has TRBV28 and TRBJ1-2; D unresolved. Trimming pared 3 bases from V and 0 bases from J, leaving 8 bases between. Germline V CDR1 and CDR2: MDHEN, SYDVKM. This CDR3 contains 14 residues.